A selection of T cell receptor beta chains follows, all from one sample in a study of CD8+ T cells in alopecia areata. Sequencing used immunoSEQ multiplex PCR; TCRdb keeps in-frame clones, though not all of them. The data contain around 190,000 clones, around 50% of them singletons. The sequenced sample consisted of CD8+ T cells sorted from blood. The receptors originated from a human donor in good health. Both conserved end residues are part of each CDR3. The D gene is left open where the match is weak. The size entry is marked missing in some rows and otherwise reads once, few, many or a size class.

-,TRBV27,-,TRBJ2-6,CASSLFGSGANVLTF,TGTGCCAGCAGTTTATTTGGATCTGGGGCCAACGTCCTGACTTTC
-,TRBV4-1,-,TRBJ2-3,CASSQNTDTQYF,TGCGCCAGCAGCCAGAATACAGATACGCAGTATTTT
few,TRBV5-1,-,TRBJ2-1,CASSRGRNEQFF,TGCGCCAGCAGCAGGGGAAGAAATGAGCAGTTCTTC
many,TRBV27,-,TRBJ1-5,CASSLSPTLRQPQHF,TGTGCCAGCAGTTTATCGCCGACCCTCAGACAGCCCCAGCATTTT
-,TRBV11-3,-,TRBJ2-1,CASSSDPTGEQFF,TGTGCCAGCAGCTCGGACCCTACCGGAGAGCAGTTCTTC
-,TRBV7-2,-,TRBJ2-5,CASSRLDSQETQYF,TGTGCCAGCAGCCGCCTGGACAGTCAAGAGACCCAGTACTTC
-,TRBV29-1,TRBD2,TRBJ2-7,CSVEGLGRRGYEQYF,TGCAGCGTCGAAGGGCTCGGGAGGAGGGGCTACGAGCAGTACTTC
-,TRBV4-1,-,TRBJ1-2,CASSQGQGGYGYTF,TGCGCCAGCAGCCAAGGTCAGGGTGGCTATGGCTACACCTTC
-,TRBV29-1,TRBD1,TRBJ2-7,CSVEDANGPGQGYEQYF,TGCAGCGTTGAAGACGCAAACGGACCGGGACAGGGGTACGAGCAGTACTTC
-,TRBV29-1,-,TRBJ2-2,CSVESQLNTGELFF,TGCAGCGTTGAAAGCCAGCTTAACACCGGGGAGCTGTTTTTT
-,TRBV29-1,TRBD1,TRBJ1-1,CSVVGGSEAFF,TGCAGCGTTGTAGGGGGCTCTGAAGCTTTCTTT
-,TRBV2,-,TRBJ1-2,CATIGLNYGYTF,TGTGCCACCATAGGGCTGAACTATGGCTACACCTTC
-,TRBV29-1,-,TRBJ1-1,CSVEGVGQLNTEAFF,TGCAGCGTTGAAGGGGTGGGTCAGCTGAACACTGAAGCTTTCTTT
-,TRBV5-6,-,TRBJ2-7,CASSFGAEQYF,TGTGCCAGCAGCTTCGGAGCGGAGCAGTACTTC
-,TRBV6-5,TRBD1,TRBJ2-1,CASRTGLDEQFF,TGTGCCAGCAGGACAGGGTTGGATGAGCAGTTCTTC
-,TRBV4-1,TRBD2,TRBJ2-1,CASSHLTSGVDEQFF,TGCGCCAGCAGCCACTTGACTAGCGGGGTTGATGAGCAGTTCTTC
-,TRBV4-1,-,TRBJ1-5,CASSQVGGDSNQPQHF,TGCGCCAGCAGCCAAGTTGGGGGGGATAGCAATCAGCCCCAGCATTTT
few,TRBV7-9,-,TRBJ2-1,CASNPGLNNEQFF,TGTGCCAGCAACCCGGGACTCAACAATGAGCAGTTCTTC
few,TRBV29-1,-,TRBJ1-1,CSVLALGVDTEAFF,TGCAGCGTGCTGGCGTTGGGGGTTGACACTGAAGCTTTCTTT
-,TRBV5-1,-,TRBJ1-1,CASSLNSGAEAFF,TGCGCCAGCAGCTTAAATTCAGGGGCCGAAGCTTTCTTT
few,TRBV5-6,-,TRBJ2-7,CASSLTATYEQYF,TGTGCCAGCAGCTTGACGGCTACCTACGAGCAGTACTTC
-,TRBV27,-,TRBJ2-7,CASSLDSSYEQYF,TGTGCCAGCAGTTTAGACAGCTCCTACGAGCAGTACTTC
-,TRBV4-1,TRBD1,TRBJ2-2,CASSQDPLATGGYTGELFF,TGCGCCAGCAGCCAAGACCCCCTCGCGACAGGGGGTTACACCGGGGAGCTGTTTTTT
few,TRBV27,TRBD1,TRBJ1-1,CASSVTGGGTEAFF,TGTGCCAGCAGTGTTACAGGGGGAGGCACTGAAGCTTTCTTT
-,TRBV9,-,TRBJ1-2,CASSPDTGIYGYTF,TGTGCCAGCAGCCCTGATACAGGGATCTATGGCTACACCTTC
once,TRBV29-1,-,TRBJ1-1,CSVLFGRAEAFF,TGCAGCGTTCTTTTCGGCAGAGCTGAAGCTTTCTTT
few,TRBV29-1,-,TRBJ1-2,CSVEDSKSNFYGYTF,TGCAGCGTTGAAGACAGCAAGTCAAATTTTTATGGCTACACCTTC